The rows below give T cell receptor beta chains drawn from one sample of a study of T-cell reconstitution after alpha-beta-depleted transplantation in children. TCRdb called the PCR reads again in MiXCR, with one record for every CDR3 protein. In the table there are 250,000 to 300,000 distinct CDR3 sequences, 9.9% of which are singletons. This specimen consisted of PBMCs from the stem cell graft donor, obtained from the stem cell graft. These receptors all stem from a human donor who donated a stem cell graft to a child with SCID. CDR3s include the opening cysteine and the closing phenylalanine or tryptophan. A D gene is named only where the DNA matches it firmly. Only part of the rows carry a size: once, few, many, or a class if the clone is expanded.

d_call j_call clone_size v_call cdr3_length cdr3_nt cdr3_aa
- TRBJ1-1 - TRBV11-2 13 TGTGCCAGCAGCGGGCGGAGGAACACTGAAGCTTTCTTT CASSGRRNTEAFF
- TRBJ1-1 - TRBV20-1 12 TGCAGTGGGTACAGGGTTTCCACTGAAGCTTTCTTT CSGYRVSTEAFF
- TRBJ1-1 - TRBV5-5 15 TGTGCCAGCAGCTTGGCAGGGCAACCGGGTACTGAAGCTTTCTTT CASSLAGQPGTEAFF
- TRBJ1-1 - TRBV5-5 13 TGTGCCAGCAGTTCCATGGTGGGAACTGAAGCTTTCTTT CASSSMVGTEAFF
TRBD1 TRBJ2-2 - TRBV12-3/TRBV12-4 15 TGTGCCAGCAGTTTCGGGACAGGGAGTCCCGGGGAGCTGTTTTTT CASSFGTGSPGELFF
TRBD1 TRBJ1-4 few TRBV12-3/TRBV12-4 14 TGTGCCAGCACCATGACAGGGGGGTTTGAAAAACTGTTTTTT CASTMTGGFEKLFF
- TRBJ2-6 few TRBV29-1 13 TGCAGCGTTGGAAAGACTGGGGCCAACGTCCTGACTTTC CSVGKTGANVLTF
TRBD1 TRBJ2-6 - TRBV2 17 TGTGCCAGCATGTACGGACAGGGGGCGCCTGGGGCCAACGTCCTGACTTTC CASMYGQGAPGANVLTF
- TRBJ2-3 once TRBV18 13 TGTGCCAGCTCACCTAAAGGCACAGATACGCAGTATTTT CASSPKGTDTQYF
- TRBJ1-2 - TRBV12-3/TRBV12-4 14 TGTGCCAGCAGTTTAGGGGGAGATAACATGGCCTACACCTTC CASSLGGDNMAYTF
TRBD1 TRBJ1-1 - TRBV25-1 14 TGTGCCACCAGTCAGGCACAGGGGAGTACTGAAGCTTTCTTT CATSQAQGSTEAFF
- TRBJ2-7 - TRBV10-3 12 TGTGCCTCAACTTCGGGGGTAATCGAGCAGTACTTC CASTSGVIEQYF
- TRBJ2-1 few TRBV5-1 13 TGCGCCAGCAGCTTGGCCAACTCCAATGAGCAGTTCTTC CASSLANSNEQFF
TRBD1 TRBJ1-2 - TRBV12-3/TRBV12-4 13 TGTGCCAGCAGTGTAACAGGGGGTGGTGGCTACACCTTC CASSVTGGGGYTF
- TRBJ2-5 - TRBV6-5 15 TGTGCCAGCAGCGGCCCCCGGGGCCGCCAAGAGACCCAGTACTTC CASSGPRGRQETQYF
- TRBJ1-1 few TRBV20-1 13 TGCAGTGCTAGGGACAAGGGCGGCACTGAAGCTTTCTTT CSARDKGGTEAFF
- TRBJ2-5 - TRBV7-3 16 TGTGCCAGCAGCTTAAGGTCAGGTACGGGTCAAGAGACCCAGTACTTC CASSLRSGTGQETQYF
- TRBJ1-5 many TRBV12-3/TRBV12-4 12 TGTGCCAGCAGTCCCGACAATCAGCCCCAGCATTTT CASSPDNQPQHF
TRBD1 TRBJ2-7 - TRBV20-1 16 TGCAGTGCTAGAGATCCCAGCCCCGGGACAGTCTACGAGCAGTACTTC CSARDPSPGTVYEQYF
- TRBJ2-7 few TRBV5-1 14 TGCGCCAGCAGCCAAACAGGGTTCTCCTACGAGCAGTACTTC CASSQTGFSYEQYF
TRBD1 TRBJ2-2 - TRBV20-1 15 TGCAGTGCTCTCGACAGGGAATCGGGCACCGGGGAGCTGTTTTTT CSALDRESGTGELFF
- TRBJ2-3 many TRBV27 15 TGTGCCAGCAGTATATCGGGCCTCCGGACAGATACGCAGTATTTT CASSISGLRTDTQYF
- TRBJ1-2 few TRBV7-9 13 TGTGCCAGCAGCGCCGGTACTCTCAATGGCTACACCTTC CASSAGTLNGYTF
TRBD1 TRBJ2-3 few TRBV27 16 TGTGCCAGCAGTGCCCGGGACAGGGGGCTTGGAGATACGCAGTATTTT CASSARDRGLGDTQYF
- TRBJ2-7 few TRBV5-6 15 TGTGCCAGCAGCTGGATGAGGGACGGTACCTACGAGCAGTACTTC CASSWMRDGTYEQYF
- TRBJ2-1 - TRBV5-5 12 TGTGCCAGCAGCTTGGGCCTAGCTGAGCAGTTCTTC CASSLGLAEQFF
TRBD1 TRBJ1-1 - TRBV12-3/TRBV12-4 13 TGTGCCAGCAGTTTCTCAGGGGGCCCTGAAGCTTTCTTT CASSFSGGPEAFF
- TRBJ2-7 - TRBV7-6 14 TGTGCCAGCCCCACCCCAGAAACTTTCTACGAGCAGTACTTC CASPTPETFYEQYF
TRBD2 TRBJ2-7 many TRBV14 14 TGTGCCAGCAGCCAAGAGGGGGGACTAACCGAGCAGTACTTC CASSQEGGLTEQYF
- TRBJ2-2 - TRBV10-3 15 TGTGCCATCAGTGACCAAGACACAAACACCGGGGAGCTGTTTTTT CAISDQDTNTGELFF
- TRBJ1-1 few TRBV19 13 TGTGCCAGTAGTTTGGGCCTTGACACTGAAGCTTTCTTT CASSLGLDTEAFF
- TRBJ1-2 - TRBV7-6 13 TGTGCCAGCAGCTTAGGAGCGGGGTTCGACTACACCTTC CASSLGAGFDYTF
TRBD2 TRBJ2-3 few TRBV10-3 12 TGTGCCATCACGGGGGGAACAGATACGCAGTATTTT CAITGGTDTQYF
- TRBJ1-2 - TRBV27 17 TGTGCCAGCAGTTTATCGTTTGGGGACCGCTTAGCATACGGCTACACCTTC CASSLSFGDRLAYGYTF
- TRBJ1-2 - TRBV7-2 14 TGTGCCAGCAGCTCCCAGGGGAGCGACTATGGCTACACCTTC CASSSQGSDYGYTF
TRBD1 TRBJ2-1 - TRBV18 18 TGTGCCAGCTCACCACCGACACAGGGGGCTGCGTGGTACAATGAGCAGTTCTTC CASSPPTQGAAWYNEQFF
- TRBJ1-1 many TRBV10-2 12 TGCGCCAGCAGTAGTGAGGTGGGATTGGCTTTCTTT CASSSEVGLAFF
- TRBJ2-7 many TRBV12-3/TRBV12-4 14 TGTGCCAGCAGTTTCGCAGGCGATCTCTACGAGCAGTACTTC CASSFAGDLYEQYF
TRBD1 TRBJ2-7 few TRBV15 19 TGTGCCACCAGCAGAGGGGGGACAGGGGGCTCCCTGAGCTCCTACGAGCAGTACTTC CATSRGGTGGSLSSYEQYF
TRBD1 TRBJ2-3 - TRBV11-2 20 TGTGCCAGCAGCTTGGGTACTTGGGACAGGGCTCCTATTAGCACAGATACGCAGTATTTT CASSLGTWDRAPISTDTQYF
- TRBJ1-5 - TRBV12-3/TRBV12-4 14 TGTGCCAGCAGTTTTCCCGGCCGAATTCAGCCCCAGCATTTT CASSFPGRIQPQHF
- TRBJ1-5 few TRBV7-2 13 TGTGCCAGCAGCTTAGGCACGAGACAGCCCCAGCATTTT CASSLGTRQPQHF
TRBD1 TRBJ2-1 few TRBV10-3 14 TGTGCCATCAGTGGGACAGGGGGAGGAAATGAGCAGTTCTTC CAISGTGGGNEQFF
- TRBJ1-1 few TRBV4-1 15 TGCGCCAGCAGCCAAGATAGGACACTGAACACTGAAGCTTTCTTT CASSQDRTLNTEAFF
- TRBJ2-5 few TRBV10-3 13 TGTGCCATCAGTGATCAGGAGGGGCAGACCCAGTACTTC CAISDQEGQTQYF
- TRBJ2-7 many TRBV12-3/TRBV12-4 12 TGTGCCAGCAGTAAGGGGGTCTACGAGCAGTACTTC CASSKGVYEQYF
- TRBJ1-4 once TRBV19 16 TGTGCCAGTAGTACTGACCACAGGAAGACAAATGAAAAACTGTTTTTT CASSTDHRKTNEKLFF
- TRBJ1-1 many TRBV10-3 12 TGTGCCATCAGTGAGACAGGCACTGAAGCTTTCTTT CAISETGTEAFF
- TRBJ2-6 - TRBV14 12 TGTGCCAGCAGCCAAGGGGCCAACGTCCTGACTTTC CASSQGANVLTF
TRBD1 TRBJ2-7 few TRBV5-1 13 TGCGCCAGCAGCCGCACAGGGGTCAACGAGCAGTACTTC CASSRTGVNEQYF
TRBD1 TRBJ2-2 - TRBV5-1 14 TGCGCCAGCAGCGAACCGGGACAGACCGGGGAGCTGTTTTTT CASSEPGQTGELFF